Listed here are 5 T cell receptor beta chains from one sample, sequenced in a study of T cells in tuberculosis. Sorting used thawed, overnight-rested PBMC stained with anti-CD3, a viability dye and GMM-loaded CD1B tetramer. CD1B tetramers were loaded with Rhodococcus equi-derived C32 glucose monomycolate. This table comes from immunoSEQ multiplex PCR, and its TCRdb copy is limited to in-frame clones, with some not included. This sample carries 85,000 to 100,000 clones, approximately 90% of them seen once, and the ten largest clones take approximately 2%. Material for sequencing was CD1b-GMM tetramer-negative cells sorted from PBMCs. The receptors come from an adult woman with latent tuberculosis.

The chain employs TRBV5-1 and TRBJ2-5; 10 bases fit TRBD1. Germline CDR1 SGHRS, CDR2 YFSETQ. With 4 bases clipped from V and 5 bases from J, the junction kept 17 bases outside the gene matches. The CDR3 sequence is 18 residues long. The CDR3 DNA is TGCGCCAGCAGCACCCGGGGCGGGACAGGGGACCTCCGGGAGACCCAGTACTTC. Translating it yields CASSTRGGTGDLRETQYF.

This clone was seen a few times. V and J are TRBV6-4 and TRBJ1-1; 11 positions agree with TRBD1. V was clipped by 3 bases and J by 4 bases; unmatched bases: 4. Germline CDR1 reads MRHNA; CDR2 reads SNTAGT. The CDR3 contains 15 residues. The CDR3 DNA is TGTGCCAGCAGTGAGGCCGGGACAGGGGGCACTGAAGCTTTCTTT. Protein product: CASSEAGTGGTEAFF.

This clone has just one count. V gene TRBV28 combines with J gene TRBJ1-1; D ambiguous. Between the trimmed V and J ends, which lost 6 bases and 1 base, there was a span of 15 bases. The CDR3 runs 15 residues. Germline loops: CDR1 MDHEN, CDR2 SYDVKM. The CDR3 loop reads CASREDLRPNTEAFF. As DNA, the CDR3 is TGTGCCAGCAGGGAGGATTTGCGACCGAACACTGAAGCTTTCTTT.

The J gene is TRBJ2-5, the V gene TRBV9; 11 bases agree with TRBD1. Per germline, CDR1 SGDLS and CDR2 YYNGEE. Trimming removed 4 bases from V and 1 base from J; junction bases left unmatched: 3. The CDR3 covers 15 residues. CDR3 sequence reads: CASSIGTGGQETQYF. The DNA for the CDR3 is TGTGCCAGCAGCATTGGGACAGGGGGCCAAGAGACCCAGTACTTC. The whole variable domain, remainder taken from reference TRBV9 and TRBJ2-5, is DSGVTQTPKHLITATGQRVTLRCSPRSGDLSVYWYQQSLDQGLQFLIQYYNGEERAKGNILERFSAQQFPDLHSELNLSSLELGDSALYFCASSIGTGGQETQYFGPGTRLLVL.

The chain carries TRBV5-1 and TRBJ1-2, with D tentatively TRBD1 (6 bases). CDR1 SGHRS and CDR2 YFSETQ come from the germline V gene. The V and J ends lost 2 bases and 0 bases respectively, with 11 bases between them. This CDR3 comprises 15 residues. CDR3 residues: CASSLTGTSNYGYTF. CDR3 sequence (DNA): TGCGCCAGCAGCTTAACAGGGACCTCTAACTATGGCTACACCTTC.